This T cell receptor beta chain was observed in a study of T cell responses to AZD1222 COVID-19 vaccine. Study-level points and caveats: Across spike, vaccine-associated CD4 TCRs were found, dominant at 160-218 and 743-854.

Germline V gene data show CDR1 as WNHNN and CDR2 as SYGVQD (reference sequence). V was pared by 4 bases and J by 3 bases, with 13 bases between. The CDR3 has 15 residues. The table came from immunoSEQ multiplex PCR; TCRdb's copy has only in-frame clones and leaves some out. The data contain some 60,000 clones, about 88% of them singletons. This clone was counted a single time. The antigen remains unidentified. The sample was peripheral blood, taken 28 days after the second AZD1222 dose. The receptor comes from an adult who received the AZD1222 COVID-19 vaccine. The chain carries TRBV10-1 and TRBJ2-1, with D tentatively TRBD2 (5 bases). The CDR3 nucleotides read TGCGCCAGCAGTGCCGGTGGGAGTGTCTACAATGAGCAGTTCTTC. As protein: CASSAGGSVYNEQFF.